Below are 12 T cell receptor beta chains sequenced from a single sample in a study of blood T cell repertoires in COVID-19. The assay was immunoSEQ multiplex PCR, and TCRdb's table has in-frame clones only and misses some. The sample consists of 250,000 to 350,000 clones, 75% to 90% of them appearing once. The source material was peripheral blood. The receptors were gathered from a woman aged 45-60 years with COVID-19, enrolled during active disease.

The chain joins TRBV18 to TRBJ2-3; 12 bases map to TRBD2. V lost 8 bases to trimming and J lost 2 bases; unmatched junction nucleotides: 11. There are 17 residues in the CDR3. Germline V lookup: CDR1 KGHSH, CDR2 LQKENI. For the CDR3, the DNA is TGTGCCAGCCTGGGCCCAGGACTAGCGGGACCCACAGATACGCAGTATTTT. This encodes CASLGPGLAGPTDTQYF.

DNA of the CDR3: TGTGCCAGCAGCATGGGCTTTAGGAATACGCAGTATTTT. This translates into CASSMGFRNTQYF. This sequence joins TRBV7-9 and TRBJ2-3; D is unclear. The CDR3 sequence is 13 residues long. The V and J ends lost 5 bases and 7 bases respectively, with 13 bases between them. The V gene's germline CDR1 is SEHNR and CDR2 FQNEAQ (reference sequence).

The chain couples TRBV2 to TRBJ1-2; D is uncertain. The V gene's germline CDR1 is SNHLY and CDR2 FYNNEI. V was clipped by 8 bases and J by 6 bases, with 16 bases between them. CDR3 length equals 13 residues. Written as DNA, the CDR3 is TGTGCCAGCGGTTCGGGTTATGAGGATGGCTACACCTTC. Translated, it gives CASGSGYEDGYTF.

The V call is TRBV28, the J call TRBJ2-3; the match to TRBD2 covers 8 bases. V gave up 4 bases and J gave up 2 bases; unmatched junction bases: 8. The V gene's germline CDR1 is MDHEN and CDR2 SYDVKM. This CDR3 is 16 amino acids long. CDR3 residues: CASSSRQAGATDTQYF. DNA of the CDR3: TGTGCCAGCAGTTCTCGGCAAGCGGGAGCCACAGATACGCAGTATTTT.

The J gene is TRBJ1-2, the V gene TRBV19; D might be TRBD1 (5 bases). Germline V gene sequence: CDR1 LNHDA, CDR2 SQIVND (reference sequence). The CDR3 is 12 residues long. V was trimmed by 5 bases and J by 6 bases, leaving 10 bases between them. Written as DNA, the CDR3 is TGTGCCAGTAGTTCTGACAGCAATGGCTACACCTTC. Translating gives CASSSDSNGYTF. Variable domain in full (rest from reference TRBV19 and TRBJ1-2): DGGITQSPKYLFRKEGQNVTLSCEQNLNHDAMYWYRQDPGQGLRLIYYSQIVNDFQKGDIAEGYSVSREKKESFPLTVTSAQKNPTAFYLCASSSDSNGYTFGSGTRLTVV.

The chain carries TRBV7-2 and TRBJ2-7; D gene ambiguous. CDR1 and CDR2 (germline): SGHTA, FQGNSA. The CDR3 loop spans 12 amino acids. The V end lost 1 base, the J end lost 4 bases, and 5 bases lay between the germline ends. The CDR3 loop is CASSLDQYEQYF. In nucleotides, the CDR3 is TGTGCCAGCAGCTTAGACCAGTACGAGCAGTACTTC.

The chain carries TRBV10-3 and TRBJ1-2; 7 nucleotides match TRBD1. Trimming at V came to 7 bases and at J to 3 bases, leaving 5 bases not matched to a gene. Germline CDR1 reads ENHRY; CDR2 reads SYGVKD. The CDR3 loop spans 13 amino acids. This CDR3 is CAIKGAGDYGYTF. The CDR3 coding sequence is TGTGCCATCAAGGGGGCAGGGGACTATGGCTACACCTTC.

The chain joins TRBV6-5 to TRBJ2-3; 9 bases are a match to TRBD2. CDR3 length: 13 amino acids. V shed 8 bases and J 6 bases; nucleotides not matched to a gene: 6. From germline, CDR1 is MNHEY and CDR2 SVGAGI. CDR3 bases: TGTGCCAGCCTTCTAGCGGGATCGGATACGCAGTATTTT. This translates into CASLLAGSDTQYF.

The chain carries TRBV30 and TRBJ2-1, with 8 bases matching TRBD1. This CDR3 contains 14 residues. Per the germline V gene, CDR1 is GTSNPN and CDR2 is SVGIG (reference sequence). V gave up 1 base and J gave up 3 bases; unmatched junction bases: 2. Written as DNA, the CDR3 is TGTGCCTGGAGTGGACAGGGGCGCTACAATGAGCAGTTCTTC. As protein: CAWSGQGRYNEQFF.

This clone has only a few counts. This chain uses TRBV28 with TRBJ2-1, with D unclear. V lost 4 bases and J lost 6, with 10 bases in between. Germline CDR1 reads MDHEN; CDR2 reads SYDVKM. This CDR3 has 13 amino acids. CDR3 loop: CASSSRSANEQFF. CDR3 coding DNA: TGTGCCAGCAGTTCTAGATCGGCCAATGAGCAGTTCTTC.

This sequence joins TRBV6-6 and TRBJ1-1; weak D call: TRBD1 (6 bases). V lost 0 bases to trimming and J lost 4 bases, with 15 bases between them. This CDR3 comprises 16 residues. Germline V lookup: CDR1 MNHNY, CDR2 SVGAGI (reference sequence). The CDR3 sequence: CASSYSPQQGATEAFF. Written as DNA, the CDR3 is TGTGCCAGCAGTTACTCGCCCCAACAGGGTGCCACTGAAGCTTTCTTT.

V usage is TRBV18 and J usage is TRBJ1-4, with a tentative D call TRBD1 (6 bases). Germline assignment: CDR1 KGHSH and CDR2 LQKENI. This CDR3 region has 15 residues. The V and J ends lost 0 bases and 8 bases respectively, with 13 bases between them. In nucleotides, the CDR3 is TGTGCCAGCTCACCACCGTCACAGGGTGGGGAAAAACTGTTTTTT. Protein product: CASSPPSQGGEKLFF. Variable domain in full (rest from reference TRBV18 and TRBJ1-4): NAGVMQNPRHLVRRRGQEARLRCSPMKGHSHVYWYRQLPEEGLKFMVYLQKENIIDESGMPKERFSAEFPKEGPSILRIQQVVRGDSAAYFCASSPPSQGGEKLFFGSGTQLSVL.